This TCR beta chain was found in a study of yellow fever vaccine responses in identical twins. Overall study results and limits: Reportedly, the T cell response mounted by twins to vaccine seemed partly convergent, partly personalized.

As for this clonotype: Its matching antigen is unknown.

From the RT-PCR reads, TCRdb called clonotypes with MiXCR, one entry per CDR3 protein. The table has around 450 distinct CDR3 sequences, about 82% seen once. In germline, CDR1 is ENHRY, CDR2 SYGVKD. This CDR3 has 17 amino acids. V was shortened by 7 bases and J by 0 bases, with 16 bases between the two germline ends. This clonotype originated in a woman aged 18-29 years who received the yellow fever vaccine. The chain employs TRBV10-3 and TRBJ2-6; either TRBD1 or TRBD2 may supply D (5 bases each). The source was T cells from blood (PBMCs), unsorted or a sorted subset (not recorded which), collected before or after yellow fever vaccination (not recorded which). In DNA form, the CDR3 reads TGTGCCATCACTTCATGGGGGTTGAGCTCTGGGGCCAACGTCCTGACTTTC. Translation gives CAITSWGLSSGANVLTF.